This T cell receptor beta chain was identified during a study of T cell responses to AZD1222 COVID-19 vaccine. General study findings and limits: In a largely white British group with more females than males, clonal diversity was possibly underestimated.

This clone was recorded only once. The antigen remains unidentified. Pooling was applied to second doses at about 4 or about 12 weeks. Trimming took off 1 base at V and 15 bases at J, with 13 bases between the two ends. The CDR3 runs to 12 residues. The germline gives CDR1 SGHNT, CDR2 YENEEA. Method: immunoSEQ multiplex PCR; TCRdb's copy keeps in-frame clones and lacks some. The sample holds fewer than 90,000 clones, 89% seen once. This TCR came from an adult who received the AZD1222 COVID-19 vaccine. V is TRBV11-3 and J is TRBJ2-1, with unresolved D. Sample: peripheral blood, taken 28 days after the second AZD1222 dose. CDR3 coding DNA: TGTGCCAGCAGCTTAGCCGGTGATGTACCGTTCTTC. This sequence encodes CASSLAGDVPFF.